The 32 T cell receptor beta chains given below trace back to one sample, sequenced in a study of radiotherapy plus CTLA-4 blockade in lung cancer. Sequenced by immunoSEQ multiplex PCR; TCRdb stores in-frame clones only, minus some. Seen here are approximately 95,000 clones, approximately 78% observed once, and the top ten hold 3% to 4%. Sample: peripheral blood, taken from a patient treated with radiotherapy plus ipilimumab. The source is a human donor with non-small cell lung cancer who had a partial response to radiotherapy plus ipilimumab.

V usage is TRBV29-1 and J usage is TRBJ2-7, with a tentative D call TRBD2 (5 bases). Germline CDR1 is SQVTM and CDR2 is ANQGSEA. Trimming shortened V by 6 bases and J by 3 bases, and 15 bases separated the two germline ends. This CDR3 is 13 amino acids long. This chain's CDR3 is CSVGGSEGYEQYF. CDR3 bases: TGCAGCGTGGGCGGTAGTGAGGGCTACGAGCAGTACTTC.

This clone was recorded a few times. This chain joins TRBV11-2 and TRBJ2-1, with D perhaps TRBD2 (6 bases). Trimming stripped 0 bases from V and 9 bases from J, with 6 bases between. The V gene's germline CDR1 is SGHAT and CDR2 FQNNGV. The CDR3 contains 12 residues. CDR3 nucleotides: TGTGCCAGCAGCTTAGAGGGAGGTGAGCAGTTCTTC. Translating gives CASSLEGGEQFF. The full variable domain, in which reference TRBV11-2 and TRBJ2-1 provide the parts outside the CDR3, is EAGVAQSPRYKIIEKRQSVAFWCNPISGHATLYWYQQILGQGPKLLIQFQNNGVVDDSQLPKDRFSAERLKGVDSTLKIQPAKLEDSAVYLCASSLEGGEQFFGPGTRLTVL.

This clone was seen more than once but under ten times. The chain uses TRBV7-9 and TRBJ2-7; the D gene is possibly TRBD2 (5 bases). With 3 bases removed from V and 6 bases from J, the gap between germline ends came to 9 bases. The V gene's germline CDR1 is SEHNR and CDR2 FQNEAQ (reference sequence). This CDR3 region has 12 residues. The CDR3 DNA follows: TGTGCCAGCAGCTTCCCAGAGGGCGAGCAGTACTTC. The encoded protein is CASSFPEGEQYF.

The chain employs TRBV10-3 and TRBJ2-1, with D tentatively TRBD2 (6 bases). From germline, CDR1 is ENHRY and CDR2 SYGVKD. CDR3 size: 14 residues. V was trimmed by 8 bases and J by 5 bases, leaving 16 bases between them. The CDR3 protein is CAILEPSENNEQFF. CDR3 nucleotide sequence: TGTGCCATCCTGGAGCCTAGCGAGAACAATGAGCAGTTCTTC.

The chain combines TRBV4-2 with TRBJ2-7; 9 bases agree with TRBD1. The CDR3 has 15 amino acids. V shed 4 bases, J shed 2 bases, and the junction held 6 bases outside the gene matches. CDR1 is LGHNA and CDR2 is YNFKEQ in the germline V gene. CDR3 sequence reads: CASSPGQGRPYEQYF. In DNA form, the CDR3 reads TGTGCCAGCAGCCCGGGACAGGGAAGGCCCTACGAGCAGTACTTC.

There are a few counts of this clone. J is TRBJ2-7 and V is TRBV29-1; TRBD1 agrees at 7 bases. The CDR3 has 15 amino acids. V gave up 3 bases and J gave up 5 bases; unmatched junction bases: 13. Germline lookup yields CDR1 SQVTM and CDR2 ANQGSEA. Here the CDR3 DNA reads TGCAGCGTTGAGACACCCCCGGGACAGTCCCACGAGCAGTACTTC. Translation gives CSVETPPGQSHEQYF.

The chain links TRBV18 to TRBJ2-7; 7 positions match TRBD1. Unmatched junction bases numbered 7, after V lost 8 bases and J lost 3 bases. Per germline, CDR1 KGHSH and CDR2 LQKENI. The CDR3 spans 13 residues. The CDR3 reads CASVERQGYEQYF. CDR3 nucleotide sequence: TGTGCCAGCGTGGAGAGACAGGGCTACGAGCAGTACTTC.

J is TRBJ1-2 and V is TRBV18, with 7 bases lining up with TRBD1. The germline V gene has CDR1 KGHSH and CDR2 LQKENI. The CDR3 is made up of 14 amino acids. V dropped 3 bases and J dropped 2; count of bases not matched to a gene: 3. The CDR3 here is CASSPATGNYGYTF. CDR3 sequence (DNA): TGTGCCAGCTCACCCGCGACAGGGAACTATGGCTACACCTTC.

The chain recombines TRBV10-1 with TRBJ1-1; a weak D match, TRBD1 (5 bases). From germline, CDR1 is WNHNN and CDR2 SYGVQD (reference sequence). The V gene lost 0 bases and the J gene lost 5 bases, with 10 bases spanning the gap. CDR3 length: 14 amino acids. The CDR3 DNA reads as TGCGCCAGCAGTGAGTCGGGGCAGGAGACTGAAGCTTTCTTT. Residues: CASSESGQETEAFF.

The chain uses TRBV4-1 and TRBJ2-1; 8 positions match TRBD2. The J segment lost 1 base and the V segment lost 0 bases, leaving 11 bases of the junction unmatched. The CDR3 contains 19 residues. Germline CDR1 is MGHRA and CDR2 is YSYEKL. The chain's CDR3 is CASSQDNRGTRSSYNEQFF. CDR3 nucleotide sequence: TGCGCCAGCAGCCAAGATAACCGGGGGACTAGATCGTCCTACAATGAGCAGTTCTTC.

The V gene is TRBV5-8, the J gene TRBJ2-7; 7 positions agree with TRBD1. This CDR3 region has 13 residues. CDR1 is SGHTS and CDR2 is YDEGEE in the germline V gene. V was clipped by 1 base and J by 5 bases; unmatched bases: 3. CDR3 bases: TGTGCCAGCAGCTTGTACAGGGGCAACGAGCAGTACTTC. Its protein product is CASSLYRGNEQYF. Using reference TRBV5-8 and TRBJ2-7 for the parts outside the CDR3, the full variable domain is EAGVTQSPTHLIKTRGQQATLRCSPISGHTSVYWYQQALGLGLQFLLWYDEGEERNRGNFPPRFSGRQFPNYSSELNVNALELEDSALYLCASSLYRGNEQYFGPGTRLTVT.

This clone was seen more than once but under ten times. The chain links TRBV6-1 to TRBJ1-1; no clear D gene. Trimming pared 5 bases from V and 4 bases from J, leaving 14 bases between. The CDR3 has 14 amino acids. Per germline, CDR1 MNHNS and CDR2 SASEGT. The chain's CDR3 is CASSSGGHATEAFF. The CDR3 bases are TGTGCCAGCAGTAGCGGAGGGCATGCCACTGAAGCTTTCTTT.

This clone was found once. The chain links TRBV4-2 to TRBJ1-4, with D possibly TRBD1 on 6 matching bases. This CDR3 has 16 amino acids. The V and J ends lost 8 bases and 5 bases respectively, with 21 bases between them. The germline CDR1 and CDR2 sequences are LGHNA and YNFKEQ. The CDR3 protein is CASGRLGGLGNEKLFF. The CDR3, as DNA: TGTGCCAGCGGCCGCCTAGGGGGTTTAGGGAATGAAAAACTGTTTTTT.

The rearrangement joins TRBV9 to TRBJ1-3, with D unresolved. Looked up from germline, CDR1 is SGDLS and CDR2 is YYNGEE. Trimming cost V 0 bases and J 2 bases, with 6 bases left between them. This CDR3 contains 14 residues. The CDR3 DNA reads as TGTGCCAGCAGCGTAGGGGGAGCTGGAAACACCATATATTTT. It yields the protein CASSVGGAGNTIYF.

The CDR3 DNA reads as TGTGCCAGCAAAAACAGATTCTCCTACGAGCAGTACTTC. This codes for CASKNRFSYEQYF. The V call is TRBV6-5, the J call TRBJ2-7, with D hard to call. Germline-derived CDR1 and CDR2 are MNHEY and SVGAGI. The CDR3 extends over 13 amino acids. V was trimmed by 7 bases and J by 0 bases, leaving 10 bases between them.

The gene calls are TRBV2 and TRBJ1-3; D might be TRBD1 (5 bases). V lost 5 bases, J lost 0 bases, and 11 bases lay in between. The germline V gene has CDR1 SNHLY and CDR2 FYNNEI. The CDR3 covers 15 residues. The chain's CDR3 is CASSRGGVSGNTIYF. Written as DNA, the CDR3 is TGTGCCAGCAGTCGGGGGGGGGTCTCTGGAAACACCATATATTTT.

The V call is TRBV5-1, the J call TRBJ1-2; D possibly corresponds to TRBD1 (6 bases). The CDR3 consists of 13 residues. The V gene lost 4 bases and the J gene lost 2 bases, with 9 bases spanning the gap. The germline V gene has CDR1 SGHRS and CDR2 YFSETQ. The CDR3 DNA reads TGCGCCAGCAGCGACAGGCAGAACTATGGCTACACCTTC. Protein product: CASSDRQNYGYTF.

The rearrangement joins TRBV5-1 to TRBJ2-1; the match to TRBD1 covers 8 bases. V lost 5 bases and J lost 6; bases outside the gene matches: 10. Germline CDR1 and CDR2: SGHRS and YFSETQ. This CDR3 contains 15 residues. This CDR3 is CASSPDRALSNEQFF. As DNA, the CDR3 is TGCGCCAGCAGTCCGGACAGGGCCTTAAGCAATGAGCAGTTCTTC.

The chain recombines TRBV6-5 with TRBJ2-3, with 10 nucleotides matching TRBD2. This CDR3 contains 15 residues. The ends lost 6 bases at V and 0 bases at J; junction bases unmatched: 3. The germline CDR1 and CDR2 sequences are MNHEY and SVGAGI. This chain's CDR3 is CASSLLAGSTDTQYF. The CDR3, as DNA: TGTGCCAGCAGCCTACTAGCGGGAAGCACAGATACGCAGTATTTT.

The rearrangement joins TRBV6-6 to TRBJ1-2; D is unclear. This CDR3 contains 12 residues. Trimming shortened V by 3 bases and J by 9 bases, and 11 bases separated the two germline ends. Looked up from germline, CDR1 is MNHNY and CDR2 is SVGAGI (reference sequence). CDR3 in amino acids: CASSYGGSSYTF. Here the CDR3 DNA reads TGTGCCAGCAGTTATGGAGGAAGCAGCTACACCTTC.

The chain combines TRBV2 with TRBJ2-1, with 12 positions matching TRBD1. There are 13 residues in the CDR3. Germline loops: CDR1 SNHLY, CDR2 FYNNEI. V gave up 10 bases and J gave up 9 bases; unmatched junction bases: 7. The CDR3, as DNA: TGTGCCACTCCGGGACAGGGGGCCGGTGAGCAGTTCTTC. This encodes CATPGQGAGEQFF.

This chain's CDR3 is CASSAGTGTGAYEQYF. CDR3 in DNA: TGTGCCAGCAGTGCCGGAACCGGGACAGGGGCTTACGAGCAGTACTTC. The chain has TRBV27 and TRBJ2-7, with 10 bases identical to TRBD1. Per the germline V gene, CDR1 is MNHEY and CDR2 is SMNVEV (reference sequence). The V segment lost 5 bases and the J segment 4 bases; nucleotides outside the gene matches: 11. CDR3 length equals 16 residues.

The rearrangement links TRBV5-1 to TRBJ2-5; D ambiguous. Germline V lookup: CDR1 SGHRS, CDR2 YFSETQ. This CDR3 is 14 amino acids long. V lost 1 base to trimming and J lost 0 bases, with 7 bases between them. CDR3 region: CASSLMSNQETQYF. CDR3 bases: TGCGCCAGCAGCTTGATGTCCAACCAAGAGACCCAGTACTTC. The variable domain in full, with the rest retrieved from reference TRBV5-1 and TRBJ2-5, is KAGVTQTPRYLIKTRGQQVTLSCSPISGHRSVSWYQQTPGQGLQFLFEYFSETQRNKGNFPGRFSGRQFSNSRSEMNVSTLELGDSALYLCASSLMSNQETQYFGPGTRLLVL.

The genes are TRBV18 and TRBJ2-1; 12 nucleotides line up with TRBD2. The CDR3 has 17 amino acids. Trimming cost V 2 bases and J 9 bases; bases outside gene matches: 11. Germline values: CDR1 KGHSH, CDR2 LQKENI. For the CDR3, the DNA is TGTGCCAGCTCACCATCCAGATCTAGCGGGAGGGAAGTTGAGCAGTTCTTC. Translating it yields CASSPSRSSGREVEQFF. Complete variable domain (other parts from reference TRBV18 and TRBJ2-1): NAGVMQNPRHLVRRRGQEARLRCSPMKGHSHVYWYRQLPEEGLKFMVYLQKENIIDESGMPKERFSAEFPKEGPSILRIQQVVRGDSAAYFCASSPSRSSGREVEQFFGPGTRLTVL.

This clone was seen only once. V is TRBV6-1 and J is TRBJ2-7; 9 bases match TRBD2. Germline V gene data show CDR1 as MNHNS and CDR2 as SASEGT. V lost 2 bases and J lost 2; bases outside the gene matches: 4. The CDR3 covers 15 residues. The CDR3 is CASSEPSGTPYEQYF. CDR3 nucleotide sequence: TGTGCCAGCAGTGAACCTAGCGGGACTCCCTACGAGCAGTACTTC.

The V call is TRBV7-7, the J call TRBJ2-7; TRBD2 matches at 8 bases. After removal of 5 bases from V and 6 bases from J, the junction contained 12 bases not matched to a gene. The CDR3 spans 15 residues. Germline values: CDR1 SSHAT, CDR2 FNYEAQ (reference sequence). CDR3: CASSKNSGIEGEQYF. CDR3 nucleotides: TGTGCCAGCAGCAAAAATAGCGGGATCGAAGGCGAGCAGTACTTC.

This clone has more than one count but fewer than ten. The rearrangement uses TRBV7-9 and TRBJ1-3, with D maybe TRBD1 (5 bases). The length of the CDR3 is 15 residues. Per the germline V gene, CDR1 is SEHNR and CDR2 is FQNEAQ (reference sequence). V shed 0 bases and J shed 2 bases, with 8 bases lying between them. CDR3 region: CASSLAGGAGNTIYF. CDR3 sequence (DNA): TGTGCCAGCAGCTTAGCCGGGGGGGCTGGAAACACCATATATTTT.

The chain links TRBV5-6 to TRBJ2-5; 10 bases are shared with TRBD2. This CDR3 spans 18 amino acids. V lost 4 bases to trimming and J lost 5 bases; unmatched junction nucleotides: 17. Germline CDR1 reads SGHDT; CDR2 reads YYEEEE. CDR3 loop: CASSPDGGTSGTGETQYF. DNA of the CDR3: TGTGCCAGCAGCCCCGATGGAGGAACTAGCGGGACGGGCGAGACCCAGTACTTC. Drawing the rest from reference TRBV5-6 and TRBJ2-5, the complete variable domain is DAGVTQSPTHLIKTRGQQVTLRCSPKSGHDTVSWYQQALGQGPQFIFQYYEEEERQRGNFPDRFSGHQFPNYSSELNVNALLLGDSALYLCASSPDGGTSGTGETQYFGPGTRLLVL.

The V gene is TRBV29-1, the J gene TRBJ2-7, with TRBD1 matching over 9 bases. This CDR3 is built from 12 residues. After removal of 6 bases from V and 4 bases from J, the junction contained 4 bases not matched to a gene. CDR1 SQVTM and CDR2 ANQGSEA come from the germline V gene. The chain's CDR3 is CSVAGTGYEQYF. As DNA, the CDR3 is TGCAGCGTCGCCGGGACAGGGTACGAGCAGTACTTC.

The chain uses TRBV20-1 and TRBJ2-3; no firm D call. The CDR3 sequence is 11 residues long. Germline CDR1 reads DFQATT; CDR2 reads SNEGSKA (reference sequence). The ends were cut back, 6 bases at V and 4 bases at J, with 8 bases in the middle. CDR3 sequence (DNA): TGCAGTGCCATTACAGCAGATACGCAGTATTTT. Its protein is CSAITADTQYF.

The J gene is TRBJ1-5, the V gene TRBV28, with D hard to call. Per the germline V gene, CDR1 is MDHEN and CDR2 is SYDVKM. Trimming removed 3 bases at V and 2 bases at J, with 8 bases between. The CDR3 has 14 amino acids. In nucleotides, the CDR3 is TGTGCCAGCAGTTTTGAGCAGGGCAATCAGCCCCAGCATTTT. Translation: CASSFEQGNQPQHF.

The genes are TRBV2 and TRBJ1-2; 11 bases agree with TRBD1. This CDR3 region has 15 residues. Germline V CDR1 and CDR2: SNHLY, FYNNEI. Trimming took 4 bases from V and 8 from J; bases not matched to a gene: 9. CDR3 nucleotides: TGTGCCAGCAGTGTAGTGGAGGGACAGGGGGAAGGCTACACCTTC. This sequence encodes CASSVVEGQGEGYTF. The full variable domain, completed using reference TRBV2 and TRBJ1-2, is EPEVTQTPSHQVTQMGQEVILRCVPISNHLYFYWYRQILGQKVEFLVSFYNNEISEKSEIFDDQFSVERPDGSNFTLKIRSTKLEDSAMYFCASSVVEGQGEGYTFGSGTRLTVV.